Below, 14 T cell receptor beta chains from the same sample are listed, as sequenced in a study of T cell responses to AZD1222 COVID-19 vaccine. Only in-frame clones appear in the TCRdb table, and some are missing; sequencing was by immunoSEQ multiplex PCR. The table has roughly 77,000 clones, approximately 90% seen once; the top ten hold around 3.4%. The sequencing here drew on peripheral blood, taken 28 days after the second AZD1222 dose. The receptor set was obtained from an adult who received the AZD1222 COVID-19 vaccine.

This chain connects TRBV20-1 to TRBJ2-7, with 13 bases identical to TRBD2. CDR1 is DFQATT, CDR2 SNEGSKA, per germline (reference sequence). V lost 3 bases and J lost 6; bases outside the gene matches: 5. The CDR3 is made up of 14 amino acids. CDR3 in DNA: TGCAGTGCTAGTACTAGCGGGAGGGAGGCCGAGCAGTACTTC. Amino acid sequence: CSASTSGREAEQYF.

Only a few counts were recorded for this clone. This sequence joins TRBV2 and TRBJ2-1; D not resolved. This CDR3 contains 13 residues. V was pared by 4 bases and J by 6 bases, with 10 bases between. The V gene's germline CDR1 is SNHLY and CDR2 FYNNEI. In nucleotides, the CDR3 is TGTGCCAGCAGTGGGAATAGTCGCAATGAGCAGTTCTTC. Its protein product is CASSGNSRNEQFF.

The chain joins TRBV5-4 to TRBJ2-7, with D maybe TRBD2 (5 bases). The CDR3 has 15 residues. The V and J ends lost 5 bases and 0 bases respectively, with 15 bases between them. The V gene's germline CDR1 is SGHNT and CDR2 YYREEE (reference sequence). The CDR3 nucleotides read TGTGCCAGCAGGGCGAGCGGCAGGAGCTCCTACGAGCAGTACTTC. Encoded protein: CASRASGRSSYEQYF.

The chain uses TRBV12-3 or TRBV12-4 and TRBJ2-2; no reliable D call. With 3 bases removed from V and 4 bases from J, the gap between germline ends came to 6 bases. There are 13 residues in the CDR3. This chain's CDR3 is CASSFLATGELFF. The CDR3, as DNA: TGTGCCAGCAGTTTCTTAGCCACCGGGGAGCTGTTTTTT.

The chain recombines TRBV20-1 with TRBJ1-4; D is possibly TRBD1 (6 bases). The germline V gene encodes CDR1 DFQATT and CDR2 SNEGSKA (reference sequence). V lost 3 bases and J 6 bases, leaving 14 bases between the germline ends. The CDR3 length is 14 residues. The CDR3 DNA sequence: TGCAGTGCTAGTTTTCGGGGGCAGGATGAAAAACTGTTTTTT. Translation: CSASFRGQDEKLFF.

This clone was seen once. The genes are TRBV3-1 (or the pseudogene TRBV3-2) and TRBJ1-4, with D possibly being TRBD1 (6 bases). Trimming left V 5 bases short and J 8 bases short, with 15 bases between. This CDR3 comprises 14 residues. Germline CDR1 reads LGHDT; CDR2 reads YNNKEL (reference sequence). The CDR3 DNA is TGTGCCAGCAGCTCCGGGACAATAAACGAAAAACTGTTTTTT. Translated, it gives CASSSGTINEKLFF.

V gene TRBV7-6 combines with J gene TRBJ1-1; unclear D gene. This CDR3 region has 15 residues. In germline, CDR1 is SGHVS, CDR2 FNYEAQ. V dropped 7 bases and J dropped 3 bases, with 18 bases sitting between them. CDR3 sequence reads: CASKEESTWDTEAFF. The CDR3, as DNA: TGTGCCAGCAAGGAGGAGTCCACCTGGGACACTGAAGCTTTCTTT.

The V call is TRBV19, the J call TRBJ2-1; D possibly uses TRBD1 or TRBD2 (5 bases each). Trimming cost V 6 bases and J 13 bases, with 13 bases left between them. CDR3 size: 11 residues. In germline, CDR1 is LNHDA, CDR2 SQIVND (reference sequence). The CDR3 sequence: CASRAGGGQFF. DNA of the CDR3: TGTGCCAGTAGAGCTGGGGGTGGTCAGTTCTTC.

CDR3 residues: CASSSTNYGGQGYTF. The DNA for the CDR3 is TGTGCCAGCAGTTCCACCAATTACGGGGGGCAAGGCTACACCTTC. The chain has TRBV28 and TRBJ1-2; the D gene is possibly TRBD1 (6 bases). The germline gives CDR1 MDHEN, CDR2 SYDVKM. The CDR3 is made up of 15 amino acids. V was cut by 4 bases and J by 8 bases, with 20 bases left in between.

To note about this clone: Other nucleotide sequences in the sample specify the same CDR3. This chain connects TRBV19 to TRBJ2-5; D unclear. The CDR3 extends over 12 amino acids. The germline gives CDR1 LNHDA, CDR2 SQIVND (reference sequence). Trimming removed 5 bases at V and 2 bases at J, with 6 bases between. The CDR3 protein is CASSALQETQYF. For the CDR3, the DNA is TGTGCCAGTAGTGCACTTCAAGAGACCCAGTACTTC.

The V gene is TRBV18, the J gene TRBJ1-3; D is unclear. Germline CDR1 reads KGHSH; CDR2 reads LQKENI. This CDR3 is 17 amino acids long. V was shortened by 5 bases and J by 1 base, with 18 bases between the two germline ends. The CDR3 DNA reads as TGTGCCAGCTCAAACCGCAACTTCCCGGGGTCTGGAAACACCATATATTTT. Amino acid sequence: CASSNRNFPGSGNTIYF.

The chain joins TRBV24-1 to TRBJ1-2, with D possibly TRBD1 on 6 matching bases. Looked up from germline, CDR1 is KGHDR and CDR2 is SFDVKD. The V gene lost 4 bases and the J gene lost 1 base, with 15 bases spanning the gap. CDR3 size: 16 residues. The DNA of the CDR3 is TGTGCCACCAGTGACCCTAGGGCCAGGGGTAACTATGGCTACACCTTC. Protein: CATSDPRARGNYGYTF.

This chain joins TRBV2 and TRBJ1-3; D unresolved. Germline loops: CDR1 SNHLY, CDR2 FYNNEI. V shed 2 bases and J shed 9 bases, with 14 bases lying between them. The length of the CDR3 is 14 residues. The CDR3 bases are TGTGCCAGCAGTGAATTTCTGGGCTCGGGCACCATATATTTT. Translated, it gives CASSEFLGSGTIYF.

The chain carries TRBV4-2 and TRBJ1-4; 7 nucleotides match TRBD1. The J segment lost 4 bases and the V segment lost 1 base, leaving 0 bases of the junction unmatched. This CDR3 is built from 14 residues. Per germline, CDR1 LGHNA and CDR2 YNFKEQ. CDR3 in DNA: TGTGCCAGCAGCCAAGGGGACAGTAATGAAAAACTGTTTTTT. Translating it yields CASSQGDSNEKLFF.